This TCR beta chain is drawn from a study of shared clonotypes between healthy human individuals. CDR1 and CDR2 (germline): SEHNR, FQNEAQ (reference sequence). The CDR3 is 14 residues long. Trimming pared 5 bases from V and 3 bases from J, leaving 13 bases between. Each of the donors was a healthy adult who was HIV-negative and had not had a recent acute infection or vaccination. Profiled with immunoSEQ multiplex PCR; TCRdb holds only in-frame clones, not every one. Here the sample spans around 1.1 million clones, roughly 80% being singletons. Sequencing was performed on memory CD4+ T cells from PBMCs. As for subset: CD45RA-negative fraction. J is TRBJ1-1 and V is TRBV7-9, with D possibly matching TRBD1 (6 bases). This TCR came from a man aged 18 to 29 in good health. Some clones in this sample may be carry-over from other donors' samples. CDR3 amino acids: CASSQQGQYTEAFF. CDR3 DNA: TGTGCCAGCAGCCAACAGGGTCAGTACACTGAAGCTTTCTTT.